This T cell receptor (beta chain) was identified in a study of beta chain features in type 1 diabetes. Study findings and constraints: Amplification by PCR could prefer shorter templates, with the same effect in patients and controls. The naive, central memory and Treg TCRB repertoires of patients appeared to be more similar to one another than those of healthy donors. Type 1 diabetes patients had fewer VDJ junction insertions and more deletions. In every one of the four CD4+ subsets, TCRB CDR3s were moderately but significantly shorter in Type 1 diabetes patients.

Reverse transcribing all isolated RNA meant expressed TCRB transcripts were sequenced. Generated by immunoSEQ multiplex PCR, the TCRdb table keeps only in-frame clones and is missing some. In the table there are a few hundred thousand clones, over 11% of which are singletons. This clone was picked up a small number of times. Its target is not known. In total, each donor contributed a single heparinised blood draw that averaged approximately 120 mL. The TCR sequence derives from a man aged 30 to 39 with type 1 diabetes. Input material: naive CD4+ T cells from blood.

CDR3 region: CASSATSSGTQYF. The DNA of the CDR3 is TGTGCCAGCAGTGCAACTAGCTCGGGTACGCAGTATTTT. The chain uses TRBV27 and TRBJ2-3, with D possibly TRBD2 on 6 matching bases. This CDR3 is built from 13 residues. Trimming removed 5 bases from V and 8 bases from J, with 14 bases in between. The V gene's germline CDR1 is MNHEY and CDR2 SMNVEV (reference sequence).